One sample yielded the 14 T cell receptor beta chains listed below, sequenced in a study of CD8+ T cells in alopecia areata. RNA was isolated and reverse transcribed to cDNA, the sequencing template. The protocol was immunoSEQ multiplex PCR, while the TCRdb copy is restricted to in-frame clones and leaves out a portion. The sample has 120,000 or so clones, 61% seen once. Stated treatment: oral pan-JAK inhibitor, 5-10 mg twice daily. The sample was CD4+ T cells sorted from blood, taken at week 4, from a patient treated with tofacitinib. The receptors here all came from a human donor with alopecia areata.

J is TRBJ2-2 and V is TRBV7-9; TRBD1 matches 7 bases. The CDR3 extends over 14 amino acids. V dropped 5 bases and J dropped 1; count of bases not matched to a gene: 1. CDR1 is SEHNR and CDR2 is FQNEAQ in the germline V gene (reference sequence). In nucleotides, the CDR3 is TGTGCCAGCAGCCCAGGGGGGAACACCGGGGAGCTGTTTTTT. It specifies CASSPGGNTGELFF.

The chain has TRBV30 and TRBJ2-5; D not certain. The germline gives CDR1 GTSNPN, CDR2 SVGIG (reference sequence). V dropped 2 bases and J dropped 2 bases, with 9 bases sitting between them. The CDR3 has 13 residues. This chain's CDR3 is CAWSYGSQETQYF. The CDR3 DNA reads as TGTGCCTGGAGTTATGGCAGTCAAGAGACCCAGTACTTC.

The chain joins TRBV15 to TRBJ2-2; a weak D match, TRBD2 (5 bases). Trimming pared 0 bases from V and 7 bases from J, leaving 18 bases between. This CDR3 has 17 amino acids. CDR1 and CDR2 (germline): LNHNV, YYDKDF (reference sequence). CDR3 region: CATSRDLGSSSLGELFF. In DNA form, the CDR3 reads TGTGCCACCAGCAGAGATTTAGGTAGCTCTAGCCTCGGGGAGCTGTTTTTT.

This chain uses TRBV25-1 with TRBJ1-1, with D tentatively TRBD1 (5 bases). This CDR3 spans 13 amino acids. Germline lookup yields CDR1 MGHDK and CDR2 SYGVNS. Trimming shortened V by 1 base and J by 3 bases, and 6 bases separated the two germline ends. The CDR3 here is CASSELGDTEAFF. The DNA for the CDR3 is TGTGCCAGCAGTGAATTGGGGGACACTGAAGCTTTCTTT.

This clone occurred once. This chain uses TRBV7-9 with TRBJ1-5, with 10 bases matching TRBD1. Unmatched junction bases numbered 3, after V lost 2 bases and J lost 5 bases. Germline CDR1 and CDR2: SEHNR and FQNEAQ (reference sequence). This CDR3 is built from 15 residues. The CDR3: CASSLSGTGDQPQHF. The CDR3 nucleotides are TGTGCCAGCAGCTTATCAGGGACAGGGGATCAGCCCCAGCATTTT.

The chain recombines TRBV29-1 with TRBJ2-7; D possibly corresponds to TRBD1 (5 bases). Between the trimmed V and J ends, which lost 0 bases and 2 bases, there was a span of 11 bases. Germline values: CDR1 SQVTM, CDR2 ANQGSEA. The CDR3 contains 14 residues. The CDR3 region is CSVEEFGATYEQYF. The CDR3 nucleotides are TGCAGCGTTGAAGAGTTTGGGGCTACCTACGAGCAGTACTTC.

This chain links TRBV9 with TRBJ2-7; D is possibly TRBD2 (6 bases). Germline V gene data show CDR1 as SGDLS and CDR2 as YYNGEE. This CDR3 is 13 amino acids long. V was shortened by 7 bases and J by 2 bases, with 13 bases between the two germline ends. This CDR3 is CASVKEGTYEQYF. The CDR3 DNA reads TGTGCCAGCGTTAAGGAGGGTACCTACGAGCAGTACTTC.

This chain joins TRBV7-9 and TRBJ2-6; D tentatively fits TRBD1 or TRBD2 (5 bases each). With 8 bases removed from V and 0 bases from J, the gap between germline ends came to 17 bases. The CDR3 is 17 amino acids. Germline loops: CDR1 SEHNR, CDR2 FQNEAQ (reference sequence). The DNA of the CDR3 is TGTGCCAGCTCTATTTCGGGGCTGATCTCTGGGGCCAACGTCCTGACTTTC. Encoded protein: CASSISGLISGANVLTF.

The chain couples TRBV5-1 to TRBJ2-4, with 11 positions matching TRBD2. CDR1 is SGHRS, CDR2 YFSETQ, per germline. V was pared by 0 bases and J by 0 bases, with 5 bases of the junction left unmatched. This CDR3 is 18 amino acids long. CDR3 coding DNA: TGCGCCAGCAGCTTGGAACTAGCGGGGGCACTAGCCAAAAACATTCAGTACTTC. Its translation is CASSLELAGALAKNIQYF.

CDR3 sequence (DNA): TGTGCCAGCAGTGTCGCGGGGGACGGATACAATGAGCAGTTCTTC. Amino acids: CASSVAGDGYNEQFF. The chain links TRBV25-1 to TRBJ2-1; TRBD2 agrees at 7 bases. The germline gives CDR1 MGHDK, CDR2 SYGVNS. CDR3 length: 15 amino acids. Trimming removed 4 bases from V and 4 bases from J; junction bases left unmatched: 7.

V usage is TRBV4-3 and J usage is TRBJ1-5, with a tentative D call TRBD1 (6 bases). CDR3 length: 15 amino acids. V was shortened by 3 bases and J by 5 bases, with 14 bases between the two germline ends. From germline, CDR1 is LGHNA and CDR2 YSLEER. The CDR3, as DNA: TGCGCCAGCAGCCACGATAGACAGGACTATCAGCCCCAGCATTTT. It yields the protein CASSHDRQDYQPQHF.

This clone appeared once. The V and J genes are TRBV18 and TRBJ1-6; D remains unclear. Germline V gene data show CDR1 as KGHSH and CDR2 as LQKENI. V gave up 1 base and J gave up 7 bases, with 11 bases separating them. The CDR3 consists of 15 residues. CDR3 DNA sequence: TGTGCCAGCTCACCACGGGAGGGAAGGAATTCACCCCTCCACTTT. Translating it yields CASSPREGRNSPLHF.

The gene calls are TRBV6-5 and TRBJ2-1, with D possibly matching TRBD1 (5 bases). The length of the CDR3 is 15 residues. The V gene lost 6 bases and the J gene lost 4 bases, with 16 bases spanning the gap. Germline CDR1 and CDR2: MNHEY and SVGAGI. The CDR3 spells CASRPTVAKYNEQFF. The CDR3, as DNA: TGTGCCAGCAGACCGACAGTAGCCAAATACAATGAGCAGTTCTTC.

This clone was seen a handful of times. This chain connects TRBV30 to TRBJ2-7; D might be TRBD1 (5 bases). Trimming shortened V by 5 bases and J by 6 bases, and 14 bases separated the two germline ends. Germline CDR1 and CDR2: GTSNPN and SVGIG (reference sequence). CDR3 size: 12 residues. The CDR3 spells CAWGYRTIEQYF. CDR3 DNA: TGTGCCTGGGGCTACAGGACAATCGAGCAGTACTTC.